The clone carrying this T cell receptor (beta chain) was seen just once. Antigen: not known. Sequencing libraries made from TCR beta cDNA carried unique molecular identifiers. TCRdb processed the PCR reads anew with MiXCR; each CDR3 protein has one entry. In the table there are approximately 400,000 distinct CDR3 sequences, about a third of which are singletons. The data are from a study of post-analysis software for immune sequencing data. Study conclusions and caveats: Five or six TRBV segments, TRBV5-6, TRBV5-1 and TRBV20-1 among them, were found more frequent in patients than controls.

Trimming removed 4 bases from V and 8 bases from J; junction bases left unmatched: 8. This CDR3 spans 16 amino acids. The V gene is TRBV12-3 or TRBV12-4, the J gene TRBJ2-1, with 13 bases aligning to TRBD2. Sample: blood. This clonotype originated in a girl between 5 and 17 years old with multiple sclerosis. Written as DNA, the CDR3 is TGTGCCAGCAGTTCCCAGACTAGCGGGGGGCTCCATGAGCAGTTCTTC. Its protein product is CASSSQTSGGLHEQFF.